These 2 T cell receptor beta chains were all obtained from the same sample, sequenced in a study of blood T cell repertoires in COVID-19. Here immunoSEQ multiplex PCR was the method, and the copy in TCRdb shows in-frame clones only, minus some. The table shows fewer than 200,000 clones, with 88% occurring only once. Input material: PBMCs or T cells enriched from blood (not recorded which). Receptors originate from a woman aged 18-29 years who had recovered from COVID-19.

This clone appeared a single time. The chain employs TRBV5-1 and TRBJ2-2; D is unresolved. The CDR3 has 16 amino acids. Germline CDR1 reads SGHRS; CDR2 reads YFSETQ. V shed 0 bases and J shed 0 bases, with 9 bases lying between them. CDR3 loop: CASSLVPGSNTGELFF. The CDR3 bases are TGCGCCAGCAGCTTGGTACCCGGTTCGAACACCGGGGAGCTGTTTTTT.

The J gene is TRBJ1-2, the V gene TRBV6-4; D is undetermined. The CDR3 totals 18 residues. Per the germline V gene, CDR1 is MRHNA and CDR2 is SNTAGT. V lost 6 bases and J lost 6, with 29 bases in between. CDR3 sequence reads: CASSAKMRAKGVSDGYTF. For the CDR3, the DNA is TGTGCCAGCAGCGCCAAGATGAGGGCGAAGGGAGTATCGGATGGCTACACCTTC.